Below, 7 T cell receptor beta chains from the same sample are listed, as sequenced in a study of blood T cell repertoires in COVID-19. Sequenced by immunoSEQ multiplex PCR; TCRdb stores in-frame clones only, minus some. Of roughly 500,000 clones in the sample, 88% are singletons; the top ten hold over 1.5%. Input material: PBMCs or T cells enriched from blood (not recorded which). These receptors were obtained from a woman in her 40s who had recovered from COVID-19.

This chain joins TRBV7-9 and TRBJ2-1; D is perhaps TRBD2 (7 bases). Germline lookup yields CDR1 SEHNR and CDR2 FQNEAQ (reference sequence). This CDR3 has 16 amino acids. V lost 7 bases and J 3 bases, leaving 19 bases between the germline ends. CDR3 coding DNA: TGTGCCAGCACCCTGGGGGGGGCCTATCTCTACAATGAGCAGTTCTTC. Its protein is CASTLGGAYLYNEQFF.

CDR3 DNA sequence: TGCAGCGTTGAATTTCGGGGCAGGGGGTACGTCAATGAGCAGTTCTTC. Protein product: CSVEFRGRGYVNEQFF. The chain carries TRBV29-1 and TRBJ2-1; TRBD1 matches 7 bases. CDR3 length equals 16 residues. Germline CDR1 and CDR2: SQVTM and ANQGSEA. V dropped 2 bases and J dropped 6; count of bases not matched to a gene: 13.

Comments on this clone: Other DNA sequences within the sample encode an identical CDR3. This sequence joins TRBV5-1 and TRBJ2-5; unclear D gene. The V gene's germline CDR1 is SGHRS and CDR2 YFSETQ. The CDR3 is 14 amino acids. Trimming removed 0 bases from V and 3 bases from J, with 9 bases in between. Here the CDR3 DNA reads TGCGCCAGCAGCTTGGTTGCAGGTAAAGAGACCCAGTACTTC. As protein: CASSLVAGKETQYF.

CDR3: CASRTASNQPQHF. The CDR3 region has the DNA TGTGCCAGTAGGACAGCAAGCAATCAGCCCCAGCATTTT. The chain joins TRBV19 to TRBJ1-5, with D perhaps matching TRBD1 (5 bases). The germline CDR1 and CDR2 sequences are LNHDA and SQIVND (reference sequence). This CDR3 has 13 amino acids. The germline V and J ends were trimmed by 6 bases and 1 base, with 7 bases remaining between them.

This sequence joins TRBV10-1 and TRBJ2-5, with a possible D match to TRBD1 (5 bases). The CDR3 contains 13 residues. The ends were cut back, 5 bases at V and 3 bases at J, with 10 bases in the middle. The germline V gene encodes CDR1 WNHNN and CDR2 SYGVQD (reference sequence). CDR3 amino acids: CASSRTSEETQYF. The CDR3, as DNA: TGCGCCAGCAGTAGGACAAGCGAAGAGACCCAGTACTTC.

The rearrangement uses TRBV27 and TRBJ2-3; 11 nucleotides match TRBD2. Germline V gene lookup returns CDR1 MNHEY and CDR2 SMNVEV (reference sequence). This CDR3 has 17 residues. V was clipped by 5 bases and J by 4 bases; unmatched bases: 11. The CDR3 sequence is CASSPKGLAAESDTQYF. The CDR3 DNA reads as TGTGCCAGCAGTCCAAAGGGACTAGCGGCAGAGTCAGATACGCAGTATTTT.

The chain joins TRBV19 to TRBJ1-1; D not resolved. CDR1 is LNHDA and CDR2 is SQIVND in the germline V gene (reference sequence). Trimming left V 0 bases short and J 4 bases short, with 15 bases between. The length of the CDR3 is 16 residues. DNA of the CDR3: TGTGCCAGTAGTATAGAGGTGTGGAGCGGCGGCACTGAAGCTTTCTTT. Translation: CASSIEVWSGGTEAFF.